This TCR beta chain was recorded in a study of blood T cell repertoires in COVID-19. Study in general: Some COVID-19 samples were acute and others convalescent; all came from the United States, Italy and Spain. T cells, B-cell-depleted T cells, or PBMCs provided the cDNA or gDNA that served as material.

Per the original data handling: Nucleated cell counts were estimated from reference gene primer amplification. The data were produced by immunoSEQ multiplex PCR, yet TCRdb's version contains in-frame clones alone and is incomplete. The DNA was the basis for D and trimming; V, J and clone size are from that table. The sample carries about 130,000 clones, about 89% recorded once. Seattle's enrolled individuals joined amid active infection and were then monitored longitudinally. This CDR3 comprises 13 residues. The germline V gene has CDR1 MDHEN and CDR2 SYDVKM. V was trimmed by 6 bases and J by 2 bases, leaving 8 bases between them.

V gene TRBV28 combines with J gene TRBJ2-1; tentative D call: TRBD1 (5 bases). Sequencing was performed on peripheral blood. This clonotype was obtained from a man between 60 and 75 years old with COVID-19, enrolled during active disease. Written as DNA, the CDR3 is TGTGCCAGCAGATTGACAGCCTACAATGAGCAGTTCTTC. Residues: CASRLTAYNEQFF.